The T cell receptor beta chain described here comes from a study of T cell changes during pregnancy in multiple sclerosis. This CDR3 spans 11 amino acids. Trimming took 7 bases from V and 4 from J, leaving 7 bases between them. Looked up from germline, CDR1 is LNHDA and CDR2 is SQIVND (reference sequence). The table came from immunoSEQ multiplex PCR; TCRdb's copy has only in-frame clones and leaves some out. The sample yields roughly 93,000 clones, under 95% seen once. The rearrangement links TRBV19 to TRBJ1-1; D unclear. The TCR comes from a female donor in good health, enrolled as a control in a pregnancy study. The specimen was peripheral blood, collected after pregnancy. In DNA, the CDR3 is TGTGCCAGTACCCCCGGCACTGAAGCTTTCTTT. It yields the protein CASTPGTEAFF. The full variable domain, in which reference TRBV19 and TRBJ1-1 provide the parts outside the CDR3, is DGGITQSPKYLFRKEGQNVTLSCEQNLNHDAMYWYRQDPGQGLRLIYYSQIVNDFQKGDIAEGYSVSREKKESFPLTVTSAQKNPTAFYLCASTPGTEAFFGQGTRLTVV.